Sequencing of this T cell receptor beta chain was carried out in a study of early T cells in non-severe SARS-CoV-2 infection. Concerning this clonotype itself: Antigen unknown.

cDNA molecules, individually, were tagged with unique molecular identifiers. TCRdb passed the 5' RACE reads through MiXCR, listing each CDR3 protein once. This table has 85,000 to 100,000 distinct CDR3 sequences, approximately 17% appearing once. CDR1 and CDR2 from the germline V gene are MNHEY and SVGAGI. Trimming removed 0 bases at V and 5 bases at J, with 14 bases between. The CDR3 is 16 amino acids. Study results and limitations: Matching results from VDJdb favored anti-spike CD8 responses, leaving private and CD4 specificities undetected.

The sequences come from whole blood, collected at baseline. The receptor's source is an adult who was a healthcare worker with PCR-confirmed SARS-CoV-2 infection or an uninfected control (not recorded which). The rearrangement joins TRBV6-5 to TRBJ1-5; D perhaps matches TRBD1 (6 bases). CDR3 protein: CASSYSYRVGDQPQHF. Written as DNA, the CDR3 is TGTGCCAGCAGTTACTCTTACAGGGTGGGAGATCAGCCCCAGCATTTT.